Each of the 5 T cell receptor beta chains below was sequenced from the same sample in a study of T-cell reconstitution after alpha-beta-depleted transplantation in children. TCRbeta library construction was performed incorporating unique molecular identifiers. TCRdb processed the PCR reads anew with MiXCR; each CDR3 protein has one entry. The data hold a few hundred thousand distinct CDR3 sequences, with 9.7% observed a single time. The sample here was PBMCs from the stem cell graft donor, taken from the stem cell graft. These TCRs come from a human donor who donated a stem cell graft to a child with SCID.

The chain uses TRBV4-1 and TRBJ2-5; possibly TRBD1 or TRBD2 for D (5 bases each). V lost 3 bases to trimming and J lost 5 bases, with 16 bases between them. CDR3 size: 15 residues. From germline, CDR1 is MGHRA and CDR2 YSYEKL. Here the CDR3 reads CASSHPSGLGETQYF. CDR3 sequence (DNA): TGCGCCAGCAGCCATCCATCGGGGCTAGGGGAGACCCAGTACTTC.

There are many counts of this clonotype. The chain employs TRBV7-2 and TRBJ1-2; no clear D. CDR3 length: 11 amino acids. The ends were cut back, 10 bases at V and 8 bases at J, with 14 bases in the middle. Germline assignment: CDR1 SGHTA and CDR2 FQGNSA. The CDR3: CATSRARGYTF. CDR3 in DNA: TGTGCCACCTCCCGGGCGCGAGGCTACACCTTC.

This clonotype was found many times. The rearrangement links TRBV7-9 to TRBJ2-1; D is unresolved. The CDR3 runs to 11 residues. Per germline, CDR1 SEHNR and CDR2 FQNEAQ (reference sequence). Trimming shortened V by 6 bases and J by 12 bases, and 12 bases separated the two germline ends. CDR3 sequence: CASSYPDGQFF. The DNA for the CDR3 is TGTGCCAGCAGTTACCCAGACGGGCAGTTCTTC.

Points on this clonotype: This clone may be a read error of a much larger clone one base away. Since the CDR3 does not end with the conserved phenylalanine or tryptophan, this likely comes from a read error. The chain employs TRBV7-9 and TRBJ2-1; D gene unclear. This CDR3 is 16 amino acids long. Per germline, CDR1 SEHNR and CDR2 FQNEAQ (reference sequence). The V gene lost 1 base and the J gene lost 0 bases, with 10 bases spanning the gap. CDR3 residues: CASSLVGRSSYNEQFS. The DNA for the CDR3 is TGTGCCAGCAGCTTAGTCGGCAGAAGCTCCTACAATGAGCAGTTCTCC.

This clonotype has ten or more counts. The genes are TRBV10-3 and TRBJ2-7; 7 bases align to TRBD2. V was clipped by 4 bases and J by 2 bases; unmatched bases: 5. Germline CDR1 is ENHRY and CDR2 is SYGVKD. This CDR3 has 14 residues. The CDR3: CAISGSSGPYEQYF. As DNA, the CDR3 is TGTGCCATCAGTGGATCTAGCGGACCCTACGAGCAGTACTTC.